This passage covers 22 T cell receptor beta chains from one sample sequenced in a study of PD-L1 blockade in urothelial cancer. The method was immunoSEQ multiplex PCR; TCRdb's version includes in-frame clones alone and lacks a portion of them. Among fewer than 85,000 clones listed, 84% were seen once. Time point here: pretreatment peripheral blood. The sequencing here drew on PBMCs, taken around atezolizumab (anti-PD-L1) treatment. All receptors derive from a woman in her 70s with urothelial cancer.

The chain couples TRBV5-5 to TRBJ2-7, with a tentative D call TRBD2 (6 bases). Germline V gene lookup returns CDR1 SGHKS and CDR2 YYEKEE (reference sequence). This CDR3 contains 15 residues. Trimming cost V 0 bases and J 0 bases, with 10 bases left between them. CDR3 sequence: CASSLGPTSSYEQYF. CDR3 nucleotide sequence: TGTGCCAGCAGCTTGGGGCCGACTAGCTCCTACGAGCAGTACTTC.

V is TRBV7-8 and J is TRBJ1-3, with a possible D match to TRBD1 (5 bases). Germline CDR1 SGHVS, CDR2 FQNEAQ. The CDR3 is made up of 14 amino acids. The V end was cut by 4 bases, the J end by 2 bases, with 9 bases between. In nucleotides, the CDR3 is TGTGCCAGCAGCTCGGTAGGGGCTGGAAACACCATATATTTT. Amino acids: CASSSVGAGNTIYF.

The CDR3 coding sequence is TGTGCCAGCAGCTTGGACAGGGACACTGGTACGCAGTATTTT. This translates into CASSLDRDTGTQYF. The chain combines TRBV5-5 with TRBJ2-3; D might be TRBD1 (6 bases). The germline CDR1 and CDR2 sequences are SGHKS and YYEKEE (reference sequence). This CDR3 is built from 14 residues. Trimming shortened V by 0 bases and J by 8 bases, and 13 bases separated the two germline ends.

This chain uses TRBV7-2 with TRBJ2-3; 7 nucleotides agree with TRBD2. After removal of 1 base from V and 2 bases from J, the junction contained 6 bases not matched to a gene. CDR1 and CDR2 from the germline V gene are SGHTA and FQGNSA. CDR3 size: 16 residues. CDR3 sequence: CASSLEERGYTDTQYF. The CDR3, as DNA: TGTGCCAGCAGCTTAGAGGAGCGGGGTTACACAGATACGCAGTATTTT. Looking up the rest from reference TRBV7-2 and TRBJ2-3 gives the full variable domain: GAGVSQSPSNKVTEKGKDVELRCDPISGHTALYWYRQSLGQGLEFLIYFQGNSAPDKSGLPSDRFSAERTGGSVSTLTIQRTQQEDSAVYLCASSLEERGYTDTQYFGPGTRLTVL.

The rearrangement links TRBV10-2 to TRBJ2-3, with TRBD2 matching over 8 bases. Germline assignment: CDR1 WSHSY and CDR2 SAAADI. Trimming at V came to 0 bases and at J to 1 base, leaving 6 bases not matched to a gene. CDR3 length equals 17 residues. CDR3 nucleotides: TGCGCCAGCAGTGAGTCGTGGGCGGGGGGACGCACAGATACGCAGTATTTT. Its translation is CASSESWAGGRTDTQYF.

CDR3 DNA: TGTGCCAGCAGCCTCACCGACTCTAACACTGAAGCTTTCTTT. Its translation: CASSLTDSNTEAFF. J is TRBJ1-1 and V is TRBV7-9; no definite D call. Germline lookup yields CDR1 SEHNR and CDR2 FQNEAQ (reference sequence). This CDR3 has 14 amino acids. The ends were cut back, 5 bases at V and 2 bases at J, with 12 bases in the middle.

The DNA of the CDR3 is TGTGCCAGCAGCTTAGCCGGGGACGAGCAGTACTTC. It is translated as CASSLAGDEQYF. The chain links TRBV11-2 to TRBJ2-7, with a weak D call TRBD2 (5 bases). This CDR3 has 12 amino acids. Looked up from germline, CDR1 is SGHAT and CDR2 is FQNNGV. Trimming took off 1 base at V and 5 bases at J, with 6 bases between the two ends.

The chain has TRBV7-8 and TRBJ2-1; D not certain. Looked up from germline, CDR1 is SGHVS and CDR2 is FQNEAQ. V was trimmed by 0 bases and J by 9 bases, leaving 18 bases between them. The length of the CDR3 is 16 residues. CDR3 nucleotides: TGTGCCAGCAGCTTAGCGCACTATGGTCCATTGGGTGAGCAGTTCTTC. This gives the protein CASSLAHYGPLGEQFF.

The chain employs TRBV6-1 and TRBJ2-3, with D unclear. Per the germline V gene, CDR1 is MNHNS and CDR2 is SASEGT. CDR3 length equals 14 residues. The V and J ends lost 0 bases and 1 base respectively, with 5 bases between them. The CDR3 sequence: CASSEASGTDTQYF. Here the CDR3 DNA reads TGTGCCAGCAGTGAAGCATCGGGCACAGATACGCAGTATTTT.

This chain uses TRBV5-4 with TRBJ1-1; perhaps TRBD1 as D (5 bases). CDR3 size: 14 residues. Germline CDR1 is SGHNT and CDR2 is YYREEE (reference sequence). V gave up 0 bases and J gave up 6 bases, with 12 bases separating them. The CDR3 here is CASSLDNRGAEAFF. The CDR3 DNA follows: TGTGCCAGCAGCTTGGATAATAGGGGCGCTGAAGCTTTCTTT.

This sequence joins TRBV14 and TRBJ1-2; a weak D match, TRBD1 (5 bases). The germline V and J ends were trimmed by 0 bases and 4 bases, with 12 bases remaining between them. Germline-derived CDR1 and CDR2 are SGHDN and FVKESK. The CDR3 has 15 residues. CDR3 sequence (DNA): TGTGCCAGCAGCCAAGAGGGGCGATATGGCTATGGCTACACCTTC. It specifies CASSQEGRYGYGYTF.

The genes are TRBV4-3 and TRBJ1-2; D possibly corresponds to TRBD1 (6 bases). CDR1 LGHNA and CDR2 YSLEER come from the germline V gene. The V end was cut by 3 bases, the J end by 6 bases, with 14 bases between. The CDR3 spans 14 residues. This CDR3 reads CASSQDRGGNGYTF. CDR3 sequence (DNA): TGCGCCAGCAGCCAGGACCGGGGGGGCAATGGCTACACCTTC.

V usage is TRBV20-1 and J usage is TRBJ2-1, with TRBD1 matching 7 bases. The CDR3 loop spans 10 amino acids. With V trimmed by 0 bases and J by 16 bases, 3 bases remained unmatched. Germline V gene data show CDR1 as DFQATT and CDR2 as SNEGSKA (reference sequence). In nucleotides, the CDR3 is TGCAGTGCTAGAGAGCAGGGGGTATTCTTC. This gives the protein CSAREQGVFF.

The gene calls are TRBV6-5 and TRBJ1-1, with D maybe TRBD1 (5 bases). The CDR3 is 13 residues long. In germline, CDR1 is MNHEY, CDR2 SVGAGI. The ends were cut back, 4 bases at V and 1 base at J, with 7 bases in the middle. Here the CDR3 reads CASSLTGNTEAFF. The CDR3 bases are TGTGCCAGCAGTTTAACAGGGAACACTGAAGCTTTCTTT.

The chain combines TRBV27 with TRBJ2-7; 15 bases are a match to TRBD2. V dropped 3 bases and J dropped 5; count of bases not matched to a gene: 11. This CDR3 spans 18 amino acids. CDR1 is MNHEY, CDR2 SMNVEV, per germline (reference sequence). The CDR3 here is CASSLSGLAGGREHEQYF. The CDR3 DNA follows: TGTGCCAGCAGTTTGTCCGGACTAGCGGGAGGGCGAGAACACGAGCAGTACTTC.

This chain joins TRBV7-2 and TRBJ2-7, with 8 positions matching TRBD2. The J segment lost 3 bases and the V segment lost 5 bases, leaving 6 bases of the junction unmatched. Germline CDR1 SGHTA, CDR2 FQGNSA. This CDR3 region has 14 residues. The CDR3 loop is CASSGGLVLYEQYF. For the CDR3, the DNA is TGTGCCAGCAGCGGGGGACTAGTTCTCTACGAGCAGTACTTC.

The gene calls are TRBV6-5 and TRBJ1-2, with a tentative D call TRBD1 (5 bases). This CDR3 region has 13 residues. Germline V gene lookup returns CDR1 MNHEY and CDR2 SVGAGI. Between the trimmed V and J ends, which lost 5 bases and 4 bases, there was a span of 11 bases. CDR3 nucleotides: TGTGCCAGCAGTCCTCAGGGAGGCTATGGCTACACCTTC. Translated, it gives CASSPQGGYGYTF.

DNA for the CDR3: TGCGCCAGCAGCCAATACCACAGGGAATCCCTCACAGATACGCAGTATTTT. Its protein is CASSQYHRESLTDTQYF. V is TRBV4-1 and J is TRBJ2-3, with D possibly matching TRBD1 (6 bases). The CDR3 sequence is 17 residues long. The germline CDR1 and CDR2 sequences are MGHRA and YSYEKL. Trimming pared 2 bases from V and 2 bases from J, leaving 17 bases between.

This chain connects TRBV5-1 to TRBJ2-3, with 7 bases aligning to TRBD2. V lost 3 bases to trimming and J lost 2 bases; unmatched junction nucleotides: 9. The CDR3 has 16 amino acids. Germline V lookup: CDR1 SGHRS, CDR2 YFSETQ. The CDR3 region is CASSSGLDGYTDTQYF. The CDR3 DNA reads TGCGCCAGCAGCTCAGGACTAGACGGGTACACAGATACGCAGTATTTT.

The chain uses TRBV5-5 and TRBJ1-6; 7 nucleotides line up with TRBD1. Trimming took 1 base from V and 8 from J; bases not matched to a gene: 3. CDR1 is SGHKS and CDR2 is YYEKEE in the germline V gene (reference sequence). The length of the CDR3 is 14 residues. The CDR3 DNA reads TGTGCCAGCAGCTTGTTCAGGGGGTATTCACCCCTCCACTTT. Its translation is CASSLFRGYSPLHF.

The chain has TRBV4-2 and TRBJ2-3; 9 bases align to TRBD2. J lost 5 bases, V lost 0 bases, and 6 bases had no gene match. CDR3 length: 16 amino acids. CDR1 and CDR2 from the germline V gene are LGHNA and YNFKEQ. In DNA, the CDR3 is TGTGCCAGCAGCCAAGAACGGCGGGGGGGCCTAGATACGCAGTATTTT. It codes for CASSQERRGGLDTQYF.

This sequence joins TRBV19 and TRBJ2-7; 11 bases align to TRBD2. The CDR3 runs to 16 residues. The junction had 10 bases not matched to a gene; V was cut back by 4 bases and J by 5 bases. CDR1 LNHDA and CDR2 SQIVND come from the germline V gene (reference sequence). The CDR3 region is CASSTRLAGNLHEQYF. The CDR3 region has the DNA TGTGCCAGTAGTACCCGACTAGCGGGGAATTTGCACGAGCAGTACTTC.